This T cell receptor beta chain appears in the sequencing data of a study of blood T cells in healthy people across ages. Whole-study findings and limits: The recorded TCR beta diversity per million T cells decreased in a roughly linear manner with age.

The sample holds a few counts of this clonotype. Antigen specificity is unknown. The CDR3 loop spans 13 amino acids. Germline CDR1 reads SQVTM; CDR2 reads ANQGSEA. V lost 4 bases, J lost 1 base, and 10 bases lay in between. The second PCR ran about 6 to 12 cycles with a sample-barcoded 5' primer and J-beta primers. From the 5' RACE reads, TCRdb called clonotypes with MiXCR, one entry per CDR3 protein. The data hold roughly 550,000 distinct CDR3 sequences, with more than 20% observed a single time. These sequences were also reported in another study, on T cells of mothers and their children.

The sequencing input was blood. This clonotype was sampled from a boy between 10 and 17 years old in good health. The J gene is TRBJ1-1, the V gene TRBV29-1; D is perhaps TRBD1 (5 bases). The DNA for the CDR3 is TGCAGCGTTGGCGGGGCTTCGAACACTGAAGCTTTCTTT. This gives the protein CSVGGASNTEAFF.